This T cell receptor (beta chain) was profiled in a study of spatial heterogeneity in lung cancer. V dropped 2 bases and J dropped 1 base, with 8 bases sitting between them. The CDR3 is 14 amino acids. Germline lookup yields CDR1 MDHEN and CDR2 SYDVKM. Time point noted: sample taken at primary tumor resection. Unsorted whole RNA samples from tumor, nontumor lung or frozen PBMC were sequenced. The roughly 68 donors had untreated early-stage non-small cell lung cancer. TCRdb independently ran MiXCR on the 5' RACE reads; one entry per CDR3 protein. In the table there are tens of thousands of distinct CDR3 sequences, around 9% of which are singletons. This clonotype showed up many times.

This sample comprised PBMCs, obtained at surgery. The chain is built from TRBV28 and TRBJ1-1; D unresolved. This receptor was obtained from a male donor with early-stage non-small cell lung cancer. Here the CDR3 reads CASSLPQSNTEAFF. CDR3 nucleotide sequence: TGTGCCAGCAGTTTACCCCAATCGAACACTGAAGCTTTCTTT.